The clone carrying this T cell receptor (beta chain) was observed many times. No antigen is known for it. Trimming took 0 bases from V and 8 from J; bases not matched to a gene: 1. CDR1 is SGHTA, CDR2 FQGTGA, per germline. CDR3 length: 14 residues. Stated time point: newly diagnosed GD, antithyroid drugs for less than 3 months. The TCR library used RNA extracted from PBMCs. This sample was included in a study of regulatory T cells in long-lasting Graves disease. Broader study findings: Persistent Graves' patients showed less TCR diversity than newly diagnosed patients showed.

Sequencing libraries for TCR beta were prepared with iRepertoire HTBI primers and Arm-PCR of CDR3 regions. Each CDR3 protein gets one entry after TCRdb re-called the multiplex PCR reads with MiXCR. The data show about 610,000 distinct CDR3 sequences, around 15% seen once. Separately, the same data were catalogued under a study of T cells in Graves' hyperthyroidism and ophthalmopathy. As that report states: The definition of stable Graves' hyperthyroidism was no ophthalmopathy progression within 18 months. RT-PCR in the first round (using the HTBI primer set) targeted the TCR CDR3.

Here the sequenced sample was peripheral blood mononuclear cells (PBMCs), taken at new diagnosis, from a patient treated with antithyroid drugs. The chain joins TRBV7-3 to TRBJ1-2; 12 nucleotides align to TRBD1. The source is a man younger than 30 with Graves disease. CDR3 sequence reads: CASSLTGTGGGYTF. DNA for the CDR3: TGTGCCAGCAGCTTAACAGGGACAGGGGGCGGCTACACCTTC.